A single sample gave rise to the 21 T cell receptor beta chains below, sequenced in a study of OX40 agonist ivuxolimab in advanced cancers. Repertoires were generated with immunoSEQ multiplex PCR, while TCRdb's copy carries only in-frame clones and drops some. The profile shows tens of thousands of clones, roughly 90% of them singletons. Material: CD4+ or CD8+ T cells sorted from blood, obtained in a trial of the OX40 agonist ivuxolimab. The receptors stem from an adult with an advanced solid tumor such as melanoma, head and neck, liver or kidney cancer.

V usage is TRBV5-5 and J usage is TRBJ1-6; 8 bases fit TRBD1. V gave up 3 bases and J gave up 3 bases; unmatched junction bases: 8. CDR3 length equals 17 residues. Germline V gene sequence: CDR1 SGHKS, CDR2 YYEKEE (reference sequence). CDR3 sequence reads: CASSWRGQASYNSPLHF. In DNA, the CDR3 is TGTGCCAGCAGCTGGAGGGGACAGGCCAGCTATAATTCACCCCTCCACTTT.

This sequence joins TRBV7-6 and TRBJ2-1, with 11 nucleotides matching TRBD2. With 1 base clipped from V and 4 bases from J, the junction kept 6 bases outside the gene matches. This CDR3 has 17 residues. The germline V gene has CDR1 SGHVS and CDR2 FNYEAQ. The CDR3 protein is CASSLDVAGGRYNEQFF. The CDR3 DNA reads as TGTGCCAGCAGCTTAGATGTAGCGGGAGGGAGATACAATGAGCAGTTCTTC.

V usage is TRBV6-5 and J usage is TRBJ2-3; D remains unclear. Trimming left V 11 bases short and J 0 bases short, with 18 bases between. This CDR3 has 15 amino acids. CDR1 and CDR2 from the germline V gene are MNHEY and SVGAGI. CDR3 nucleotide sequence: TGTGCCCTTACCGATAACTGGGGAAGCACAGATACGCAGTATTTT. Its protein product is CALTDNWGSTDTQYF.

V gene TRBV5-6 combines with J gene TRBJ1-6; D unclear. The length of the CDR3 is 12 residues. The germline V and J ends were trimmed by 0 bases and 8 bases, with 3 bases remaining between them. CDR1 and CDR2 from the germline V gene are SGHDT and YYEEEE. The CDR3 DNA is TGTGCCAGCAGCTTGGTTGATTCACCCCTCCACTTT. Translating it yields CASSLVDSPLHF.

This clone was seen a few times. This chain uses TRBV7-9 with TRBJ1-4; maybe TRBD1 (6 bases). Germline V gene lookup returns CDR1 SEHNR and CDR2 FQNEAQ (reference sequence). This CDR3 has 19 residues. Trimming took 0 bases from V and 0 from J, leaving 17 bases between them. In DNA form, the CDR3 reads TGTGCCAGCAGCTTAGCAAAATGGGGGCCAAGGGCAACTAATGAAAAACTGTTTTTT. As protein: CASSLAKWGPRATNEKLFF.

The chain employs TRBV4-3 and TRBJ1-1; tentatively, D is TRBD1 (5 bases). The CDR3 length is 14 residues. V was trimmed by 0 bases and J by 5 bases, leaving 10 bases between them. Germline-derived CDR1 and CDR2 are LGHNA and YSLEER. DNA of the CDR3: TGCGCCAGCAGCCAAGAGAGGGGATGGACTGAAGCTTTCTTT. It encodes CASSQERGWTEAFF.

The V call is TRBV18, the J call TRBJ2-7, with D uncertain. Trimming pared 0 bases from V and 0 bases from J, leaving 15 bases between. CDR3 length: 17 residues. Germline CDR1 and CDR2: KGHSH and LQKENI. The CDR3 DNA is TGTGCCAGCTCACCACCCTCGTTGTCAGGTCACTCCTACGAGCAGTACTTC. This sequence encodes CASSPPSLSGHSYEQYF. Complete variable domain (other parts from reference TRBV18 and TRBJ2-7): NAGVMQNPRHLVRRRGQEARLRCSPMKGHSHVYWYRQLPEEGLKFMVYLQKENIIDESGMPKERFSAEFPKEGPSILRIQQVVRGDSAAYFCASSPPSLSGHSYEQYFGPGTRLTVT.

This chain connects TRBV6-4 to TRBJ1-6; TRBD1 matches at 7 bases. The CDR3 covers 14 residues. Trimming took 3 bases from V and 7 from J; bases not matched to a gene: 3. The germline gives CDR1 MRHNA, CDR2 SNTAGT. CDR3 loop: CASSETGENSPLHF. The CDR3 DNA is TGTGCCAGCAGTGAAACAGGGGAAAATTCACCCCTCCACTTT.

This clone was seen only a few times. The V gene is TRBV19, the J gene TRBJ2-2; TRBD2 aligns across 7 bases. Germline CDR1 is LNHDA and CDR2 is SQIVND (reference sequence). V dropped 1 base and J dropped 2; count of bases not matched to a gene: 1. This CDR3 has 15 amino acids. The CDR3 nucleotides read TGTGCCAGTAGTATAGGACTAGCTAACACCGGGGAGCTGTTTTTT. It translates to CASSIGLANTGELFF. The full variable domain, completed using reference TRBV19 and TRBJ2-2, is DGGITQSPKYLFRKEGQNVTLSCEQNLNHDAMYWYRQDPGQGLRLIYYSQIVNDFQKGDIAEGYSVSREKKESFPLTVTSAQKNPTAFYLCASSIGLANTGELFFGEGSRLTVL.

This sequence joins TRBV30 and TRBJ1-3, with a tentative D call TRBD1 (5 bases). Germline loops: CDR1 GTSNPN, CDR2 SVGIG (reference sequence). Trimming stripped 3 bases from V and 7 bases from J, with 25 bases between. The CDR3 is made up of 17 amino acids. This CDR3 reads CAWSPFGRRDRGNTIYF. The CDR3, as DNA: TGTGCCTGGAGCCCATTCGGGCGTCGGGACCGAGGGAACACCATATATTTT.

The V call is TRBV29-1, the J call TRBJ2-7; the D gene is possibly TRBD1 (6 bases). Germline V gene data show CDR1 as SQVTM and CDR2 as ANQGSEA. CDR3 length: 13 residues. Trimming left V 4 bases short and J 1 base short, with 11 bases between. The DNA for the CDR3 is TGCAGCGTTGGTGGGGGCCTATCCTACGAGCAGTACTTC. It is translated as CSVGGGLSYEQYF.

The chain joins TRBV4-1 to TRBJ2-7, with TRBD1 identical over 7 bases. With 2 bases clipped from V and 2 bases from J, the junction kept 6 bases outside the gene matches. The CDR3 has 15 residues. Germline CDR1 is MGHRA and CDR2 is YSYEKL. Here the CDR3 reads CASSQIRQGAYEQYF. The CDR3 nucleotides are TGCGCCAGCAGCCAAATACGACAGGGAGCCTACGAGCAGTACTTC.

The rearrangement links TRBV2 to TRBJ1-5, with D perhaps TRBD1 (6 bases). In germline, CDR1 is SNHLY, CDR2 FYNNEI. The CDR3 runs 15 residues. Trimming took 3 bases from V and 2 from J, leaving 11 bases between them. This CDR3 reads CASSDHRVGNQPQHF. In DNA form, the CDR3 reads TGTGCCAGCAGTGATCACAGGGTGGGCAATCAGCCCCAGCATTTT. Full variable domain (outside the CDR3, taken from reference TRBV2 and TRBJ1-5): EPEVTQTPSHQVTQMGQEVILRCVPISNHLYFYWYRQILGQKVEFLVSFYNNEISEKSEIFDDQFSVERPDGSNFTLKIRSTKLEDSAMYFCASSDHRVGNQPQHFGDGTRLSIL.

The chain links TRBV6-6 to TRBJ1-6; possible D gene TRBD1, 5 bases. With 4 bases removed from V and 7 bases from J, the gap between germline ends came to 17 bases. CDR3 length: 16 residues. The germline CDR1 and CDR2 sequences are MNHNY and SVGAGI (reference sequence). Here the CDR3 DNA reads TGTGCCAGCAGTTCTAGTGGGGGAATTTTCAATTCACCCCTCCACTTT. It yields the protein CASSSSGGIFNSPLHF.

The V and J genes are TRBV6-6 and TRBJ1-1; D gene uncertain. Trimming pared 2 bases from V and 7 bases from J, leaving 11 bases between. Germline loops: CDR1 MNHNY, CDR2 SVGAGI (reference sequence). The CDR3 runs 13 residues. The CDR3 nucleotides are TGTGCCAGCAGTTACCAGATGGCCCTTGAAGCTTTCTTT. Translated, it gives CASSYQMALEAFF.

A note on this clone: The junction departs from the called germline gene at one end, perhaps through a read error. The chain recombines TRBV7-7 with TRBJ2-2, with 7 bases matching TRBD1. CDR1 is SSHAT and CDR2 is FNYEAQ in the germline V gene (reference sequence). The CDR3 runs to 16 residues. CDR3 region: CASSLGSTGPTGELFF. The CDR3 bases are TGTGCTAGCAGCTTAGGATCGACAGGGCCTACCGGGGAGCTGTTTTTT.

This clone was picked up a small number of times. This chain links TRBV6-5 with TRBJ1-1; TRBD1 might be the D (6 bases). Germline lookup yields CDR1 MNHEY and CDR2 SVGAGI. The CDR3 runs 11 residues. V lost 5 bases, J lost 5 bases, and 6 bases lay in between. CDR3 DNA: TGTGCCAGCAGTCAGGGGACTGAAGCTTTCTTT. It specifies CASSQGTEAFF.

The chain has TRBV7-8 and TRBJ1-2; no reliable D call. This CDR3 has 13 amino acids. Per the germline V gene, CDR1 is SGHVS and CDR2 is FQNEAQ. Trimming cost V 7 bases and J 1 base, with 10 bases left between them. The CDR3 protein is CASTPHHNYGYTF. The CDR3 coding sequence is TGTGCCAGCACCCCTCACCATAACTATGGCTACACCTTC.

CDR3 nucleotide sequence: TGTGCCAGCAGTACCGGGGGACCCAATGAGCAGTTCTTC. Translation: CASSTGGPNEQFF. V is TRBV6-5 and J is TRBJ2-1; possibly TRBD2 for D (6 bases). CDR3 length: 13 amino acids. Germline CDR1 is MNHEY and CDR2 is SVGAGI. With 5 bases removed from V and 6 bases from J, the gap between germline ends came to 11 bases.

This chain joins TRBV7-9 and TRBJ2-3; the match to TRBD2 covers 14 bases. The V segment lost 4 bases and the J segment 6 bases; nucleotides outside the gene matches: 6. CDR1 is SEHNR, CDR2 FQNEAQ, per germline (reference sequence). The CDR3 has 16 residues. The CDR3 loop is CASSSWTSGGKDTQYF. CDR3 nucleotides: TGTGCCAGCAGCTCCTGGACTAGCGGGGGGAAGGATACGCAGTATTTT.

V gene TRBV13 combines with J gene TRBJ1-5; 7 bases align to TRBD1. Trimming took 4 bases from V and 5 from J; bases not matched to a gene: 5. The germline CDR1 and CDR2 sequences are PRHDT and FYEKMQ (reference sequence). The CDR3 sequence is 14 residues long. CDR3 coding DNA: TGTGCCAGCAGCTACAGGGGTGAAGATCAGCCCCAGCATTTT. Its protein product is CASSYRGEDQPQHF. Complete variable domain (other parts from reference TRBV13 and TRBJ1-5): AAGVIQSPRHLIKEKRETATLKCYPIPRHDTVYWYQQGPGQDPQFLISFYEKMQSDKGSIPDRFSAQQFSDYHSELNMSSLELGDSALYFCASSYRGEDQPQHFGDGTRLSIL.